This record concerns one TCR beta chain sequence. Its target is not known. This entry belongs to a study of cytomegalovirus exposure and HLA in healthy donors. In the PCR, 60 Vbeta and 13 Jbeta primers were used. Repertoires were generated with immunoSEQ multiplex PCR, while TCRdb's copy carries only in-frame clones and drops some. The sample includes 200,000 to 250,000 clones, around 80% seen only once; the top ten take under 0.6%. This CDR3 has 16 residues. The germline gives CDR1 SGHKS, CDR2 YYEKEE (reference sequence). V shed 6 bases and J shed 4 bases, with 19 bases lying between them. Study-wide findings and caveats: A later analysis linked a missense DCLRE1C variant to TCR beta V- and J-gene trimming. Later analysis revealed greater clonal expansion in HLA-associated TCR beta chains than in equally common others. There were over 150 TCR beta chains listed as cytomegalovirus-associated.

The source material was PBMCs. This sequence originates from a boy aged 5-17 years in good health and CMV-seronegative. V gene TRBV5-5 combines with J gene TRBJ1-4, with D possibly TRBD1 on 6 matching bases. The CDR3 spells CASNPGPRQVNEKLFF. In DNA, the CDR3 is TGTGCCAGCAATCCCGGGCCCAGACAGGTTAATGAAAAACTGTTTTTT.